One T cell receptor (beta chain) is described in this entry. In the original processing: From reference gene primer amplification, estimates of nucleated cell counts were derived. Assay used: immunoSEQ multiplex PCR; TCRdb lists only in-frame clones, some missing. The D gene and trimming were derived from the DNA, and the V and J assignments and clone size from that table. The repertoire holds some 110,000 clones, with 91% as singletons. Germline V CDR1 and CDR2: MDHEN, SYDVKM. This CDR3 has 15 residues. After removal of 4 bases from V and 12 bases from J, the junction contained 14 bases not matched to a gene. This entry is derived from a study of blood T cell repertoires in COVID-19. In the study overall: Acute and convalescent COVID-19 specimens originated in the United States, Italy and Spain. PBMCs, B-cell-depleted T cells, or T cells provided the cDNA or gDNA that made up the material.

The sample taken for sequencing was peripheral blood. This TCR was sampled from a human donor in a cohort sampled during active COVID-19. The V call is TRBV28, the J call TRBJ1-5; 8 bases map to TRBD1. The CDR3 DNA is TGTGCCAGCAGTTCTAGTCGACAGGGGAGTCGGCACCAGCATTTT. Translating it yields CASSSSRQGSRHQHF. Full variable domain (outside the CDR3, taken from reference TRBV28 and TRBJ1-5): DVKVTQSSRYLVKRTGEKVFLECVQDMDHENMFWYRQDPGLGLRLIYFSYDVKMKEKGDIPEGYSVSREKKERFSLILESASTNQTSMYLCASSSSRQGSRHQHFGDGTRLSIL.